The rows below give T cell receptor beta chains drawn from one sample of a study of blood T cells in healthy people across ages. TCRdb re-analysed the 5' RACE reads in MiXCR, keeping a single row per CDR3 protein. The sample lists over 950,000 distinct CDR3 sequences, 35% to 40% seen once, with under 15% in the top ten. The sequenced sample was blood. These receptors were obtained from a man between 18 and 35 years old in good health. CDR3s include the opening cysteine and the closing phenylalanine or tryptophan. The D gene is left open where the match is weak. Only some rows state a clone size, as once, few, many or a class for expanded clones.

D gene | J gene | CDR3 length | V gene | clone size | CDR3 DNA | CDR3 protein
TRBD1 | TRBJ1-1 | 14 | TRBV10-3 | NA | TGTGCCACCCAGGGACAGGAGATGAACACTGAAGCTTTCTTT | CATQGQEMNTEAFF
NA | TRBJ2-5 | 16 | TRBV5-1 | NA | TGCGCCAGCAGCGTCCAGGGTGCACGGCCCTGGGAGACCCAGTACTTC | CASSVQGARPWETQYF
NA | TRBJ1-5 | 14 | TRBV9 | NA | TGTGCCAGCAGCCCAGACAGTGGCGATCAGCCCCAGCATTTT | CASSPDSGDQPQHF
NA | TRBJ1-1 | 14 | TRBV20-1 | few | TGCAGTGCTAGAGATGAGGGGATGAACACTGAAGCTTTCTTT | CSARDEGMNTEAFF
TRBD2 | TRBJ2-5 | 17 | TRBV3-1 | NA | TGTGCCAGCAGCCATTTGACTACTAGCGGAGCAGAAGAGACCCAGTACTTC | CASSHLTTSGAEETQYF
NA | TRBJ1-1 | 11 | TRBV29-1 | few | TGCAGCGTTGCTCTGTACACTGAAGCTTTCTTT | CSVALYTEAFF
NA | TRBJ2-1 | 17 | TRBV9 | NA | TGTGCCAGCAGCATGAGCTCCCGGGACTGGACTGCAAATGAGCAGTTCTTC | CASSMSSRDWTANEQFF
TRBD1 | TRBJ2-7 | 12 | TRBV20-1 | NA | TGCAGTGCTAGGACAGGGCGCAATGAGCAGTACTTC | CSARTGRNEQYF
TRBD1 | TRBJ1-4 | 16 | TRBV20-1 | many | TGCAGTGCTAGTGGGCAGGGGGAGCTTGGTAATGAAAAACTGTTTTTT | CSASGQGELGNEKLFF
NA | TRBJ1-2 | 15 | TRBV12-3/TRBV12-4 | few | TGTGCCAGCAGTTTTTCAGGGACACCCACGGCGGGCTACACCTTC | CASSFSGTPTAGYTF
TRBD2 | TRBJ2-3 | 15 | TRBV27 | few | TGTGCCAGCAGTTTATCGCGGGGGAGCACAGATACGCAGTATTTT | CASSLSRGSTDTQYF
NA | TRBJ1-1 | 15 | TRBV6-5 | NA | TGTGCCAGCCGTCCGAAGGGGGGGGAGAACACTGAAGCTTTCTTT | CASRPKGGENTEAFF
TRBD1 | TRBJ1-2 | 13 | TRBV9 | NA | TGTGCCAGCAGCCCACGAGGGACAGGGAAGGGCACCTTC | CASSPRGTGKGTF
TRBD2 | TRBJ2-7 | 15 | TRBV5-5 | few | TGTGCCAGCAGCTTGTTAAGCGGGGGGTCCTACGAGCAGTACTTC | CASSLLSGGSYEQYF
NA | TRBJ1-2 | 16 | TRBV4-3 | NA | TGCGCCAGCAGCCAAGACAGGTCGGAGGATCCCTATGGCTACACCTTC | CASSQDRSEDPYGYTF
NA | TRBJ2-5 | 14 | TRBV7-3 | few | TGTGCCAGCAGCTTAACCCCTTTTCTGGGGGAGCAGTACTTC | CASSLTPFLGEQYF
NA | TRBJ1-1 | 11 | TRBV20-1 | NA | TGCAGTGCTAGAGATTACGTCGTCGCTTTCTTT | CSARDYVVAFF
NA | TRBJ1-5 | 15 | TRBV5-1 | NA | TGCGCCAGCAGCCAACTAGGGGACACCAATCAGCCCCAGCATTTT | CASSQLGDTNQPQHF
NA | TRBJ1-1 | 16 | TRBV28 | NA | TGTGCCAGCAGCCCAAGCGGGTCAGGGGCGAGAACTGAAGCTTTCTTT | CASSPSGSGARTEAFF
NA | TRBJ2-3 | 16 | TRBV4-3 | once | TGCGCCAGCAGCCAAGAGGCGGGCGCTAGCACAGATATGCAGTATTTT | CASSQEAGASTDMQYF
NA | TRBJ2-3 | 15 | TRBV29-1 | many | TGCAGCGTTGAAGGGCGAGCCACGTTGGGAGATACGCAGTATTTT | CSVEGRATLGDTQYF
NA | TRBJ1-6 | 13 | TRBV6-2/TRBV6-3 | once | TGTGCCAGCGTTCGCTCCTATAATTCACCCCTCCACTTT | CASVRSYNSPLHF
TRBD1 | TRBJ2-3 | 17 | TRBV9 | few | TGTGCCAGCAGCGTGTCCCTTGGACAGGGGGGCACAGATACGCAGTATTTT | CASSVSLGQGGTDTQYF
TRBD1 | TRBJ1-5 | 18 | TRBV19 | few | TGTGCCAGTAGTATAGTCAACAGGGGACCAAATAGCAATCAGCCCCAGCATTTT | CASSIVNRGPNSNQPQHF
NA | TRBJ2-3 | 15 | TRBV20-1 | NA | TGCAGTGCCAGAACAGGTACTCGCGGCTTGAATACGCAGTATTTT | CSARTGTRGLNTQYF
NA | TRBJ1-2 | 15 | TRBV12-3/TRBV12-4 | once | TGTGCCAGCAGTTTCGGAGACAGGAAATATTATGGCTACACCTTC | CASSFGDRKYYGYTF
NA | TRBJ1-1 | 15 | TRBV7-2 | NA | TGTGCCAGCATCCTAGACCTCACACAGGGTTCTGAAGCTTTCTTT | CASILDLTQGSEAFF
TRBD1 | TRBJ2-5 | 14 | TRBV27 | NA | TGTGCCAGCAGTTCCGGGACAGACCCCAATGAGCAGTACTTC | CASSSGTDPNEQYF
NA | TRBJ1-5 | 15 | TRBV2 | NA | TGTGCCAGCAGGGTACAAACAGAGCTCAATCAGCCCCAGCATTTT | CASRVQTELNQPQHF
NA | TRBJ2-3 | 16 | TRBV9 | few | TGTGCCAGCAACTCGGGAAGCGGAGGGCCCACAGATACGCAGTATTTT | CASNSGSGGPTDTQYF
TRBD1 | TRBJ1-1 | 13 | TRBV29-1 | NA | TGCAGCGCCCGACAGGGGGCCGGGGCTGAAGCTTTCTTT | CSARQGAGAEAFF
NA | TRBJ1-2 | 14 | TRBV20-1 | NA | TGCAGTGCCACTCCCATATGGGGTGACTATGGCTACACCTTC | CSATPIWGDYGYTF
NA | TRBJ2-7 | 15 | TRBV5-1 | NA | TGCGCCAGCAGCCAAACTCCGGCCAAGACATACGAGCAGTACTTC | CASSQTPAKTYEQYF
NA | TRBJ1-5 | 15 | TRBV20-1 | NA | TGCAGTGCTAGAGAAAGAGGGCATAGCAATCAGCCCCAGCATTTT | CSARERGHSNQPQHF
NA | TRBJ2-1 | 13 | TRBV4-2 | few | TGTGCCAGCAGCCAACCTCTAGTCGGTGAGCAGTTCTTC | CASSQPLVGEQFF
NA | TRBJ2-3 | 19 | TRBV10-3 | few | TGTGCCATCAGTGAGAGGGACGCACCCTTAAGGGGGTCCACAGATACGCAGTATTTT | CAISERDAPLRGSTDTQYF
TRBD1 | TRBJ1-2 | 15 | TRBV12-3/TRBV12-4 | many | TGTGCCAGTCGGGGACAGGGAAAGGGTTTCTATGGCTACACCTTC | CASRGQGKGFYGYTF
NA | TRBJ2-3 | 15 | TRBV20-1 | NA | TGCAGTGCCGGAGACGGGTCCCCTAGCACAGATACGCAGTATTTT | CSAGDGSPSTDTQYF
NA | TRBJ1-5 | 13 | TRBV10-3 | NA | TGTGCCATCGCGGAAGGCCTTGATCAGCCCCAGCATTTT | CAIAEGLDQPQHF
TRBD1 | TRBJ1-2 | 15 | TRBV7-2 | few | TGTGCCAGCAGCTTAGGGGGGGGACAGATGAATGGCTACACCTTC | CASSLGGGQMNGYTF
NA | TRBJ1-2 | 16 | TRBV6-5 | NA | TGTGCCAGCAGTTACACTGACCTCGGACGGTACTATGGCTACACCTTC | CASSYTDLGRYYGYTF
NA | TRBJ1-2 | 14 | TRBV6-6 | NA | TGTGCCAGCAGTTACGCGGAGGGGCGCGATGGCTACACCTTC | CASSYAEGRDGYTF
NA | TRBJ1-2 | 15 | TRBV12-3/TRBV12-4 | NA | TGTGCCAGCAGTCCCGGGACTTCCTCTTTCTATGGCTACACCTTC | CASSPGTSSFYGYTF
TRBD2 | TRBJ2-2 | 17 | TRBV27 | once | TGTGCCAGCAGTAGCTTGACTAGCGGGGGGGCCACCGGGGAGCTGTTTTTT | CASSSLTSGGATGELFF
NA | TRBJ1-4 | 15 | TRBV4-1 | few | TGCGCCAGCAGCGATAGAACTGAAACTAATGAAAAACTGTTTTTT | CASSDRTETNEKLFF
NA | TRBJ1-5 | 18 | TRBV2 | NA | TGTGCCAGCACCCGTAGTCTGGGCTTTTTCCGCGGCAATCAGCCCCAGCATTTT | CASTRSLGFFRGNQPQHF
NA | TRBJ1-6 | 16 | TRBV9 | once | TGTGCCAGCAGCGCCGACCCGTCGATCTCGAATTCACCCCTCCACTTT | CASSADPSISNSPLHF
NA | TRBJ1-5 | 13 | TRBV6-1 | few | TGTGCCAGCTGGGGGCAGCTGAATCAGCCCCAGCATTTT | CASWGQLNQPQHF
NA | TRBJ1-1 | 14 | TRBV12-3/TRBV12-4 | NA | TGTGCCAGCAGTTTCGGGCAATGGCACCTTGAAGCTTTCTTT | CASSFGQWHLEAFF
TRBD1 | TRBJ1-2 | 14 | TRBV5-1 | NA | TGCGCCAGCAGCTCGGACAGGGCAGACTATGGCTACACCTTC | CASSSDRADYGYTF
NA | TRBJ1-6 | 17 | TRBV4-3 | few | TGCGCCAGCAGCCAAGATTGGGAGAGCTCCTATAATTCACCCCTCCACTTT | CASSQDWESSYNSPLHF
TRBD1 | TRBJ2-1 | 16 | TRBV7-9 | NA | TGTGCCAGCAGCACCCCGCGGACAGGGGTCTACAATGAGCAGTTCTTC | CASSTPRTGVYNEQFF
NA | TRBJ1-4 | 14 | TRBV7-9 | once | TGTGCCAGCAGCTTAGGGGACGGCGATGAAAAACTGTTTTTT | CASSLGDGDEKLFF
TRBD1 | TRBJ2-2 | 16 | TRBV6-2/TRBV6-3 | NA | TGTGCCAGCGGCCATAACAGGGGGGAATACACCGGGGAGCTGTTTTTT | CASGHNRGEYTGELFF
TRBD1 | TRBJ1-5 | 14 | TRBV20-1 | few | TGCAGTGCGATACAGGGGTCTAGCAATCAGCCCCAGCATTTT | CSAIQGSSNQPQHF
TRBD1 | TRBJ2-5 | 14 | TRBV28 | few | TGTGCCAGCAGTTCGCCGACAGGGGCGGAGACCCAGTACTTC | CASSSPTGAETQYF
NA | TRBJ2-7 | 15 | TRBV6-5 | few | TGTGCCAGCAGTTACTCGGGAGACCCTAACTACGAGCAGTACTTC | CASSYSGDPNYEQYF
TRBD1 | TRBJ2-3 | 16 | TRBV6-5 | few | TGTGCCAGCAGCCTCCAGGACAGGGGGCCCACAGATACGCAGTATTTT | CASSLQDRGPTDTQYF